One TCR beta chain is described in this entry. Per the study methods: Estimates of nucleated cell counts were drawn from the amplification of reference gene primers. The repertoire was sequenced with immunoSEQ multiplex PCR; TCRdb's copy has only in-frame clones and lacks some. V, J and clone size reflect that table, while D and trimming were determined from the DNA. Here the sample spans about 130,000 clones, roughly 85% being singletons. The data stem from a study of blood T cell repertoires in COVID-19. On the study more broadly: Sample material is recorded as cDNA or gDNA derived from T cells, B-cell-depleted T cells, or PBMCs.

Cohort assignment relied on participant-reported clinical history. Resolution of symptoms, clearance, or two negative PCRs was present in recovered Cohort 3 donors. This receptor was obtained from a man aged 50 to 60 who had recovered from COVID-19. The sample comprised PBMCs or T cells enriched from blood (not recorded which).

The CDR3 here is CASSLRPGRSYEQYF. DNA for the CDR3: TGTGCCAGCAGTTTAAGGCCAGGGCGCTCCTACGAGCAGTACTTC. The chain joins TRBV27 to TRBJ2-7, with a possible D match to TRBD1 (5 bases). V was shortened by 2 bases and J by 0 bases, with 11 bases between the two germline ends. The CDR3 covers 15 residues. Germline V gene data show CDR1 as MNHEY and CDR2 as SMNVEV (reference sequence).